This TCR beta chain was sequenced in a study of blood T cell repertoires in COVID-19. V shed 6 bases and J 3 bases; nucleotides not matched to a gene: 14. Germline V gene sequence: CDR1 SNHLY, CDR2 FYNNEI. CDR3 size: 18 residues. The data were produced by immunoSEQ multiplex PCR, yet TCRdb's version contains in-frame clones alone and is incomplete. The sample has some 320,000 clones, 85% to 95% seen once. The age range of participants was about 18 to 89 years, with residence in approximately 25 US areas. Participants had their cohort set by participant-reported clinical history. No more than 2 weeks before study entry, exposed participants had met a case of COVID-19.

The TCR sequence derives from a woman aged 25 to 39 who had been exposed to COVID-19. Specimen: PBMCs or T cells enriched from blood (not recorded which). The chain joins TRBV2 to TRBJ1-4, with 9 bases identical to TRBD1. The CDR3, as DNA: TGTGCCAGCAGAGCACAGGGGGCGCACGGGGTGCCTAATGAAAAACTGTTTTTT. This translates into CASRAQGAHGVPNEKLFF. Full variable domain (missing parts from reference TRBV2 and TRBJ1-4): EPEVTQTPSHQVTQMGQEVILRCVPISNHLYFYWYRQILGQKVEFLVSFYNNEISEKSEIFDDQFSVERPDGSNFTLKIRSTKLEDSAMYFCASRAQGAHGVPNEKLFFGSGTQLSVL.